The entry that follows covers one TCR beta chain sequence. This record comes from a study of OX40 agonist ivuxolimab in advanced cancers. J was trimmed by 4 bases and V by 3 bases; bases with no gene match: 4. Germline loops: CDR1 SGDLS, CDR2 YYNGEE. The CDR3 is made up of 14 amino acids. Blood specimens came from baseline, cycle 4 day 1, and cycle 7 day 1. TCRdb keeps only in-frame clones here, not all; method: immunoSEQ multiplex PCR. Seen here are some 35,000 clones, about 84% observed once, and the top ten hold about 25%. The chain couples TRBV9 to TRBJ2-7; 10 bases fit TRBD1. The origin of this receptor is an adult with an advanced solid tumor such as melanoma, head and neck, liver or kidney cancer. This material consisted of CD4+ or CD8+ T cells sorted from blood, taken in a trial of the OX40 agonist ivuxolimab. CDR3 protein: CASSAGTGEYEQYF. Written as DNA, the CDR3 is TGTGCCAGCAGCGCCGGGACAGGGGAGTACGAGCAGTACTTC. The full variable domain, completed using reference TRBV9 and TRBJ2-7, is DSGVTQTPKHLITATGQRVTLRCSPRSGDLSVYWYQQSLDQGLQFLIQYYNGEERAKGNILERFSAQQFPDLHSELNLSSLELGDSALYFCASSAGTGEYEQYFGPGTRLTVT.